A single sample gave rise to the 22 T cell receptor beta chains below, sequenced in a study of T-cell reconstitution after alpha-beta-depleted transplantation in children. For TCRbeta, the library was prepared with unique molecular identifiers. One entry per CDR3 protein results from TCRdb running MiXCR on the PCR reads. The sample shows some 220,000 distinct CDR3 sequences, roughly a tenth of them seen only once. Sequencing was performed on PBMCs, taken before TCRalphabeta/CD19-depleted stem cell transplant. The receptor set was obtained from a child in the first two years of life with acute myeloid leukemia, due to receive a stem cell transplant.

This clonotype was counted many times. This rearrangement joins TRBV5-1 to TRBJ2-1, with TRBD2 as a possible D gene (5 bases). The length of the CDR3 is 15 residues. Looked up from germline, CDR1 is SGHRS and CDR2 is YFSETQ. Trimming stripped 4 bases from V and 3 bases from J, with 14 bases between. DNA for the CDR3: TGCGCCAGCAGCGTAGGACTCCCGGACTACAATGAGCAGTTCTTC. This codes for CASSVGLPDYNEQFF.

The chain is built from TRBV19 and TRBJ2-1, with 10 positions matching TRBD2. The CDR3 consists of 16 residues. Germline CDR1 reads LNHDA; CDR2 reads SQIVND (reference sequence). V was clipped by 7 bases and J by 1 base; unmatched bases: 7. The CDR3 here is CASTGTSAGSYNEQFF. The DNA of the CDR3 is TGTGCCAGTACCGGGACTAGCGCTGGTTCCTACAATGAGCAGTTCTTC.

The J gene is TRBJ1-2, the V gene TRBV3-1, with D maybe TRBD1 (5 bases). Germline V gene lookup returns CDR1 LGHDT and CDR2 YNNKEL (reference sequence). Deletions cut 6 bases from V and 2 bases from J, with 16 bases between. The CDR3 length is 15 residues. The CDR3 here is CASSRRSDSNYGYTF. The CDR3 nucleotides are TGTGCCAGCAGTCGCCGATCAGACAGCAACTATGGCTACACCTTC.

This clonotype was picked up many times. The J gene is TRBJ2-5, the V gene TRBV7-6; D is ambiguous. V lost 5 bases and J 5 bases, leaving 12 bases between the germline ends. Looked up from germline, CDR1 is SGHVS and CDR2 is FNYEAQ. The CDR3 is 13 residues long. In DNA form, the CDR3 reads TGTGCCAGCAGCCCCCCGCGTTCGGAGACCCAGTACTTC. It translates to CASSPPRSETQYF. Based on the CDR3 plus reference TRBV7-6 and TRBJ2-5, the full variable domain is GAGVSQSPRYKVTKRGQDVALRCDPISGHVSLYWYRQALGQGPEFLTYFNYEAQQDKSGLPNDRFSAERPEGSISTLTIQRTEQRDSAMYRCASSPPRSETQYFGPGTRLLVL.

This clonotype has a count of ten or more. The chain joins TRBV3-1 to TRBJ1-2; 8 nucleotides line up with TRBD1. Germline V CDR1 and CDR2: LGHDT, YNNKEL (reference sequence). The CDR3 contains 13 residues. V lost 3 bases to trimming and J lost 5 bases; unmatched junction nucleotides: 2. CDR3 residues: CASSQTGVYGYTF. The CDR3 coding sequence is TGTGCCAGCAGCCAGACAGGGGTTTATGGCTACACCTTC.

This clonotype was seen repeatedly, ten times or more. The chain has TRBV7-2 and TRBJ2-5, with TRBD2 as a possible D gene (6 bases). This CDR3 has 13 residues. Between the trimmed V and J ends, which lost 7 bases and 5 bases, there was a span of 14 bases. Germline V lookup: CDR1 SGHTA, CDR2 FQGNSA. CDR3 sequence: CASTKRLAETQYF. The DNA of the CDR3 is TGTGCCAGCACCAAGCGGCTAGCGGAGACCCAGTACTTC.

This clonotype was seen at least ten times. This chain connects TRBV20-1 to TRBJ2-3; 9 bases fit TRBD1. CDR3 length: 17 residues. CDR1 is DFQATT and CDR2 is SNEGSKA in the germline V gene (reference sequence). The trim removed 6 bases at V and 2 bases at J, leaving 15 bases unmatched. CDR3: CSAPIHPGTGPTDTQYF. The CDR3 bases are TGCAGTGCCCCAATCCACCCCGGGACAGGGCCCACAGATACGCAGTATTTT.

The V and J genes are TRBV7-2 and TRBJ2-5; perhaps TRBD2 as D (6 bases). The V end lost 1 base, the J end lost 4 bases, and 16 bases lay between the germline ends. This CDR3 spans 16 amino acids. The germline CDR1 and CDR2 sequences are SGHTA and FQGNSA. The CDR3 reads CASSLVVSGLRETQYF. The CDR3 DNA sequence: TGTGCCAGCAGCTTAGTGGTCAGCGGGTTGCGAGAGACCCAGTACTTC.

Ten or more counts support this clonotype. CDR3: CASYLTSGRPKGTDTQYF. CDR3 sequence (DNA): TGTGCCAGCTACCTGACTAGCGGGAGACCGAAAGGCACAGATACGCAGTATTTT. The chain is built from TRBV12-3 or TRBV12-4 and TRBJ2-3; 12 bases match TRBD2. V trimming: 8 bases; J trimming: 1 base; junction bases outside the gene matches: 13. There are 18 residues in the CDR3.

The sample holds many counts of this clonotype. J is TRBJ2-1 and V is TRBV5-1, with 8 bases matching TRBD2. The CDR3 length is 15 residues. Germline CDR1 is SGHRS and CDR2 is YFSETQ. Unmatched junction bases numbered 2, after V lost 0 bases and J lost 3 bases. Here the CDR3 reads CASSLEGLVYNEQFF. For the CDR3, the DNA is TGCGCCAGCAGCTTGGAGGGACTAGTCTACAATGAGCAGTTCTTC.

This clonotype was detected many times. This rearrangement joins TRBV4-2 to TRBJ2-7, with D possibly being TRBD2 (6 bases). The germline CDR1 and CDR2 sequences are LGHNA and YNFKEQ. The CDR3 spans 15 residues. With 2 bases removed from V and 5 bases from J, the gap between germline ends came to 16 bases. CDR3 DNA sequence: TGTGCCAGCAGCCAACCGCGGGACTTCTTCCACGAGCAGTACTTC. This codes for CASSQPRDFFHEQYF.

This clonotype was seen repeatedly, ten times or more. This chain connects TRBV6-2 or TRBV6-3 to TRBJ2-7; D is unresolved. Deletions cut 0 bases from V and 2 bases from J, with 8 bases between. This CDR3 has 14 residues. In germline, CDR1 is MNHEY, CDR2 SVGEGT. The CDR3 coding sequence is TGTGCCAGCAGTTACTCGTTGAACCCCTACGAGCAGTACTTC. This translates into CASSYSLNPYEQYF.

In its sample, this clonotype was seen a few times. The rearrangement joins TRBV12-3 or TRBV12-4 to TRBJ2-2; 10 bases agree with TRBD2. CDR3 length: 17 amino acids. Trimming took 3 bases from V and 2 from J; bases not matched to a gene: 6. CDR3 sequence (DNA): TGTGCCAGCAGTTTCGCTAGCGGGAGCCCAAACACCGGGGAGCTGTTTTTT. Its translation is CASSFASGSPNTGELFF.

This clonotype was found many times. The chain employs TRBV7-9 and TRBJ2-1; TRBD1 or TRBD2 may be the D gene (5 bases each). V was trimmed by 4 bases and J by 0 bases, leaving 16 bases between them. Per the germline V gene, CDR1 is SEHNR and CDR2 is FQNEAQ (reference sequence). The CDR3 loop spans 17 amino acids. This CDR3 reads CASSSTRDQSSYNEQFF. As DNA, the CDR3 is TGTGCCAGCAGCTCAACCCGGGACCAGAGCTCCTACAATGAGCAGTTCTTC. Complete variable domain (other parts from reference TRBV7-9 and TRBJ2-1): DTGVSQNPRHKITKRGQNVTFRCDPISEHNRLYWYRQTLGQGPEFLTYFQNEAQLEKSRLLSDRFSAERPKGSFSTLEIQRTEQGDSAMYLCASSSTRDQSSYNEQFFGPGTRLTVL.

Ten or more counts support this clonotype. J is TRBJ1-1 and V is TRBV5-1; D remains ambiguous. Trimming took off 0 bases at V and 0 bases at J, with 9 bases between the two ends. Germline V gene data show CDR1 as SGHRS and CDR2 as YFSETQ. The length of the CDR3 is 15 residues. CDR3 in amino acids: CASSLDGIMNTEAFF. CDR3 in DNA: TGCGCCAGCAGCTTGGATGGGATCATGAACACTGAAGCTTTCTTT.

This clonotype was picked up many times. This chain links TRBV27 with TRBJ1-2, with 9 positions matching TRBD1. Trimming took 6 bases from V and 2 from J; bases not matched to a gene: 7. CDR1 MNHEY and CDR2 SMNVEV come from the germline V gene (reference sequence). The CDR3 has 15 residues. CDR3 amino acids: CASRQGARTNYGYTF. In DNA, the CDR3 is TGTGCCAGCAGACAGGGGGCGCGTACCAACTATGGCTACACCTTC.

In its sample, this clonotype was seen many times. V usage is TRBV24-1 and J usage is TRBJ2-1; D not certain. Germline V gene sequence: CDR1 KGHDR, CDR2 SFDVKD. CDR3 length: 15 amino acids. Trimming left V 2 bases short and J 1 base short, with 8 bases between. The CDR3 DNA reads as TGTGCCACCAGTGATTATAGAGAATCCTACAATGAGCAGTTCTTC. Amino acids: CATSDYRESYNEQFF.

This clonotype has ten or more counts. The V gene is TRBV28, the J gene TRBJ2-1; D is unclear. The CDR3 consists of 15 residues. The V end was cut by 3 bases, the J end by 6 bases, with 15 bases between. CDR1 is MDHEN, CDR2 SYDVKM, per germline. CDR3 coding DNA: TGTGCCAGCAGTTTGGCGAGCCCTACATCCAATGAGCAGTTCTTC. Residues: CASSLASPTSNEQFF.

This clonotype was picked up many times. V and J are TRBV20-1 and TRBJ1-2; D is perhaps TRBD1 (6 bases). This CDR3 region has 14 residues. Per the germline V gene, CDR1 is DFQATT and CDR2 is SNEGSKA (reference sequence). Between the trimmed V and J ends, which lost 2 bases and 3 bases, there was a span of 13 bases. The CDR3 bases are TGCAGTGCTAGACTACAGGGTCCCCACTATGGCTACACCTTC. It yields the protein CSARLQGPHYGYTF.

This clonotype was seen ten or more times. The chain employs TRBV20-1 and TRBJ2-1, with 7 bases identical to TRBD2. V was pared by 1 base and J by 4 bases, with 4 bases of the junction left unmatched. This CDR3 comprises 14 residues. Germline CDR1 and CDR2: DFQATT and SNEGSKA (reference sequence). The DNA of the CDR3 is TGCAGTGCTAGAGGGACTAGTAGGTACAATGAGCAGTTCTTC. Amino acids: CSARGTSRYNEQFF.

This clonotype was observed many times. The CDR3, as DNA: TGTGCCAGCAGCTGGGCAGCTCCAAACACCGGGGAGCTGTTTTTT. It specifies CASSWAAPNTGELFF. V usage is TRBV7-8 and J usage is TRBJ2-2, with no clear D. The CDR3 consists of 15 residues. V dropped 4 bases and J dropped 2 bases, with 11 bases sitting between them. CDR1 and CDR2 (germline): SGHVS, FQNEAQ.

The genes are TRBV4-2 and TRBJ2-1; possible D gene TRBD1, 6 bases. Germline V gene data show CDR1 as LGHNA and CDR2 as YNFKEQ. The V end lost 3 bases, the J end lost 2 bases, and 8 bases lay between the germline ends. The CDR3 spans 14 residues. This CDR3 is CASSHGTTYNEQFF. The CDR3, as DNA: TGTGCCAGCAGCCACGGGACAACCTACAATGAGCAGTTCTTC.